Listed here are 16 T cell receptor beta chains from one sample, sequenced in a study of shared clonotypes between healthy human individuals. Assay: immunoSEQ multiplex PCR; the TCRdb copy retains only in-frame clones and omits some. Among around 700,000 clones listed, 73% were seen once. The source material was memory CD4+ T cells sorted from blood. Subset here: CD45RA-negative fraction. The receptors were gathered from a woman aged 30 to 39 in good health.

The rearrangement joins TRBV5-1 to TRBJ2-2, with unresolved D. CDR3 length equals 13 residues. V was cut by 1 base and J by 6 bases, with 7 bases left in between. Germline CDR1 is SGHRS and CDR2 is YFSETQ. The CDR3 reads CASSLKDSGELFF. Here the CDR3 DNA reads TGCGCCAGCAGCTTGAAAGATTCCGGGGAGCTGTTTTTT.

The chain carries TRBV7-8 and TRBJ2-1; D unresolved. This CDR3 has 16 amino acids. Trimming removed 1 base at V and 4 bases at J, with 14 bases between. CDR1 is SGHVS and CDR2 is FQNEAQ in the germline V gene. In nucleotides, the CDR3 is TGTGCCAGCAGCTTAGGTTTGCGTCGGAGTTACAATGAGCAGTTCTTC. This sequence encodes CASSLGLRRSYNEQFF.

The gene calls are TRBV29-1 and TRBJ1-1; D not certain. Trimming took off 4 bases at V and 3 bases at J, with 9 bases between the two ends. Germline V CDR1 and CDR2: SQVTM, ANQGSEA. The CDR3 loop spans 12 amino acids. The DNA of the CDR3 is TGCAGCGTTGGGAAGACGGACACTGAAGCTTTCTTT. This sequence encodes CSVGKTDTEAFF.

The rearrangement uses TRBV28 and TRBJ2-7, with TRBD1 matching 9 bases. CDR3 length: 15 residues. V dropped 0 bases and J dropped 2; count of bases not matched to a gene: 2. Per the germline V gene, CDR1 is MDHEN and CDR2 is SYDVKM. The CDR3 protein is CASSLWTGGPYEQYF. In DNA, the CDR3 is TGTGCCAGCAGTTTATGGACAGGGGGTCCCTACGAGCAGTACTTC.

The DNA for the CDR3 is TGTGCCAGCAGTCCGAGGAGACTCTACAATGAGCAGTTCTTC. Protein: CASSPRRLYNEQFF. The J gene is TRBJ2-1, the V gene TRBV27; D is uncertain. Germline V gene lookup returns CDR1 MNHEY and CDR2 SMNVEV (reference sequence). Trimming removed 5 bases from V and 3 bases from J, with 11 bases in between. There are 14 residues in the CDR3.

The rearrangement links TRBV29-1 to TRBJ2-5, with TRBD1 matching over 9 bases. The CDR3 length is 13 residues. After removal of 5 bases from V and 4 bases from J, the junction contained 5 bases not matched to a gene. Germline V lookup: CDR1 SQVTM, CDR2 ANQGSEA. CDR3 protein: CSVKGQGLETQYF. The CDR3 nucleotides are TGCAGCGTTAAGGGACAGGGCCTAGAGACCCAGTACTTC.

The J gene is TRBJ2-1, the V gene TRBV21-1; no DNA check was done on the table's D call, TRBD2. TRBV21-1 has pseudogene status. This CDR3 is built from 16 residues. DNA of the CDR3: TGTGCCAGCATAGCAAGAGGACTAGCGGACTACAATGAGCAGTTCTTC. This encodes CASIARGLADYNEQFF.

This clone has a count of ten or more. Other DNA sequences in this sample translate to the same CDR3. The chain joins TRBV18 to TRBJ2-7, with D unclear. Trimming cost V 6 bases and J 0 bases, with 9 bases left between them. CDR3 length: 13 residues. Germline V gene sequence: CDR1 KGHSH, CDR2 LQKENI. CDR3 bases: TGTGCCAGCTCTCCCGGGTCCTCCTACGAGCAGTACTTC. It codes for CASSPGSSYEQYF. The full variable domain, with the rest looked up from reference TRBV18 and TRBJ2-7, is NAGVMQNPRHLVRRRGQEARLRCSPMKGHSHVYWYRQLPEEGLKFMVYLQKENIIDESGMPKERFSAEFPKEGPSILRIQQVVRGDSAAYFCASSPGSSYEQYFGPGTRLTVT.

V and J are TRBV27 and TRBJ2-7; 10 positions agree with TRBD1. Per germline, CDR1 MNHEY and CDR2 SMNVEV (reference sequence). This CDR3 is 14 amino acids long. V trimming: 7 bases; J trimming: 6 bases; junction bases outside the gene matches: 9. This CDR3 reads CASKKTGTGAEQYF. In DNA form, the CDR3 reads TGTGCCAGCAAGAAAACCGGGACAGGGGCCGAGCAGTACTTC.

The sample holds a few counts of this clone. The chain combines TRBV16 with TRBJ1-1; the D is unclear. The CDR3 contains 13 residues. Trimming removed 0 bases from V and 9 bases from J, with 11 bases in between. Germline lookup yields CDR1 KGHSY and CDR2 FQNENV. The CDR3 bases are TGTGCCAGCAGCCAATCGTCAACATTGCAAGCTTTCTTT. Translated, it gives CASSQSSTLQAFF.

V and J are TRBV2 and TRBJ1-5, with D possibly TRBD1 on 6 matching bases. Germline loops: CDR1 SNHLY, CDR2 FYNNEI. The CDR3 sequence is 15 residues long. Trimming took 6 bases from V and 2 from J, leaving 14 bases between them. The CDR3 protein is CASRSVQGRNQPQHF. The CDR3 DNA reads TGTGCCAGCAGAAGTGTACAGGGCCGCAATCAGCCCCAGCATTTT.

The V call is TRBV25-1, the J call TRBJ2-5; a possible D gene is TRBD2 (6 bases). The germline CDR1 and CDR2 sequences are MGHDK and SYGVNS. V was pared by 7 bases and J by 7 bases, with 22 bases between. The CDR3 sequence is 15 residues long. The CDR3 DNA sequence: TGTGCCAGCACCTCCCTCTCGGGGGAGAAAAGGACCCAGTACTTC. Residues: CASTSLSGEKRTQYF.

The chain employs TRBV29-1 and TRBJ2-1; D is undetermined. Germline CDR1 is SQVTM and CDR2 is ANQGSEA. Trimming cost V 0 bases and J 2 bases, with 5 bases left between them. This CDR3 spans 13 amino acids. CDR3 nucleotide sequence: TGCAGCGTTGAAGAGGGAACCTACAATGAGCAGTTCTTC. As protein: CSVEEGTYNEQFF.

This clone was picked up one time. The chain carries TRBV28 and TRBJ2-1, with D unclear. Per germline, CDR1 MDHEN and CDR2 SYDVKM. The CDR3 consists of 10 residues. Trimming removed 3 bases from V and 6 bases from J, with 0 bases in between. CDR3: CASSFNEQFF. The CDR3 DNA is TGTGCCAGCAGTTTCAATGAGCAGTTCTTC.

This clone occurred once. The rearrangement uses TRBV28 and TRBJ1-5; D unresolved. Per germline, CDR1 MDHEN and CDR2 SYDVKM. The CDR3 is 13 amino acids. V was clipped by 5 bases and J by 8 bases, with 13 bases between them. For the CDR3, the DNA is TGTGCCAGCAGTCCGCCTTATCGGGAGCCCCAGCATTTT. Translating gives CASSPPYREPQHF.

This clone was picked up a small number of times. The rearrangement joins TRBV29-1 to TRBJ2-7; D remains ambiguous. Germline CDR1 and CDR2: SQVTM and ANQGSEA. The length of the CDR3 is 10 residues. Between the trimmed V and J ends, which lost 4 bases and 6 bases, there was a span of 7 bases. DNA of the CDR3: TGCAGCGTTGCCCAGGCCGAGCAGTACTTC. Its protein is CSVAQAEQYF.